This T cell receptor beta chain was recorded in a study of Ad26.COV2.S vaccination and SARS-CoV-2 variants (TCRdb year 2021). General notes on the study: Donors in the vaccine arm were drawn from COV1001, a phase I-IIa trial of Ad26.COV2.S in healthy adults that was multicentre, randomized, double-blind and placebo-controlled. TCRbeta repertoire sequencing served as the tool for gauging how specific and how broad the SARS-CoV-2-reactive T cell receptors were following Ad26.COV2.S vaccination. Trial participants were randomized into five groups of five, in which low-dose or high-dose Ad26.COV2.S was given once or twice, or placebo was given on both occasions. Throughout the experiments and outcome assessment, investigators stayed blinded to trial group allocation. Ad26.COV2.S was administered intramuscularly at 5 x 10^10 or 1 x 10^11 viral particles, either as a single shot or as two shots given 56 days apart. The TCR-sequenced set comprised approximately 32 samples: approximately 20 Ad26.COV2.S vaccine recipients, 5 placebo recipients and 8 SARS-CoV-2 convalescent individuals.

CDR3 length: 16 amino acids, cysteine to phenylalanine. Kept here is only the CDR3 DNA, which spans 48 bases and is read in frame from base 1. CDR1 and CDR2 were assigned from the germline V gene as SGHTA and FQGNSA. V is shortened by 5 bases, J by 3 bases, and the region joining them spans 19 bases. Comment on this clone: What this receptor recognizes is not known. The sample holds no much larger clone one base away, and base qualities are not on file.

The treatment or condition label, read with the paper, signifies: 19 received Ad26.COV2.S at low or high dose, single or two shots; 5 received placebo; per-sample allocation not given. For vaccine and placebo recipients, repertoires were sequenced using samples collected on day 63 after the first injection. In Cohort 1b, around 25 adults aged 18-55 years were enrolled at a single site in Boston, USA, between 29 July and 7 August 2020. Ad26.COV2.S consisted of a replication-incompetent adenovirus type 26 vector by which a prefusion-stabilized SARS-CoV-2 spike protein from the original Wuhan strain was expressed. The immunoSEQ Assay was the method used to sequence TCRbeta CDR3 regions. After extraction, genomic DNA underwent amplification by bias-controlled multiplex PCR, followed by high-throughput sequencing. As for how the authors treated the data: To quantify the absolute abundance of every unique TCRbeta CDR3 region, sequences were collapsed and filtered. Usable DNA was measured by amplifying reference genes present in all nucleated cells, and TCRbeta template counts were normalized to that usable DNA to estimate T cell fraction. Repertoire TCRs were annotated as SARS-CoV-2-specific by exact matching of V gene, CDR3 amino acid sequence and J gene to a known reactive TCR set. MIRA supplied the reference SARS-CoV-2 TCR set, which was filtered for enrichment in COVID-19-positive ImmuneCODE repertoires so that public or cross-reactive TCRs were removed. Based on the MIRA antigens, annotated TCRs were further analysed at the level of specific ORF or position within ORF. Breadth was defined as annotated unique rearrangements over total unique productive rearrangements; depth was the summed frequency of those rearrangements. Two-sided Wilcoxon rank-sum tests were used to compare TCR breadth between groups. TCRdb's version of the immuneACCESS table is confined to in-frame rearrangements and falls short of the full clone set. An unresolved V gene accounts for under half of the shortfall where checked; the remainder is of unknown origin. Clone size and V and J calls were adopted from that table, with D and trimming inferred from the DNA. This sample gives about 320,000 clones in total; about 86% of them show up just once. The leading ten clones occupy more than 1.5% of the sample.

Broader findings and caveats from the paper: The study was not powered to compare responses between vaccine doses or regimens. Ad26.COV2.S recipients had higher spike-specific TCR breadth than placebo recipients (P = 0.0014). Comparable non-spike TCR breadth was observed between vaccine and placebo recipients, consistent with only spike being contained in the vaccine. After vaccination, substantial breadth of spike-specific CD8+ and CD4+ T cell responses was reported. According to the authors, total T cell responses may have been underestimated by the TCR breadth and depth analyses.

The sample here was peripheral blood, taken in a trial of Ad26.COV2.S vaccine versus placebo. This chain joins TRBV7-2 to TRBJ1-2; too little of a D gene remains to name it. The source of this sequence is a person between 18 and 59 years old who received the Ad26.COV2.S COVID-19 vaccine or a placebo. The base sequence is TGTGCCAGCAGCGGGAGTCCGACCTACGGGGACTATGGCTACACCTTC. It is translated as CASSGSPTYGDYGYTF.